Below are 20 T cell receptor beta chains sequenced from a single sample in a study of blood T cell repertoires in COVID-19. Sequencing used immunoSEQ multiplex PCR; TCRdb keeps in-frame clones, though not all of them. The sample contains fewer than 70,000 clones, 78% of which appear only once. Input material: peripheral blood. All receptors derive from a human donor in a cohort sampled during active COVID-19.

Here the CDR3 reads CASSLSHATANYGYTF. The CDR3 DNA sequence: TGCGCCAGCAGCTTGTCTCATGCGACAGCTAACTATGGCTACACCTTC. The chain couples TRBV5-1 to TRBJ1-2, with D perhaps matching TRBD1 (5 bases). This CDR3 spans 16 amino acids. Per the germline V gene, CDR1 is SGHRS and CDR2 is YFSETQ. V was pared by 1 base and J by 0 bases, with 13 bases between.

The genes are TRBV6-5 and TRBJ2-6, with TRBD1 matching 7 bases. After removal of 5 bases from V and 2 bases from J, the junction contained 0 bases not matched to a gene. This CDR3 spans 14 amino acids. Germline loops: CDR1 MNHEY, CDR2 SVGAGI. The CDR3 here is CASSTGAGANVLTF. CDR3 sequence (DNA): TGTGCCAGCAGTACAGGGGCTGGGGCCAACGTCCTGACTTTC.

This chain links TRBV7-9 with TRBJ2-1, with no clear D. V was shortened by 6 bases and J by 0 bases, with 9 bases between the two germline ends. The CDR3 is 14 residues long. Germline V CDR1 and CDR2: SEHNR, FQNEAQ (reference sequence). CDR3 loop: CASRTEPSYNEQFF. CDR3 in DNA: TGTGCCAGCAGAACCGAGCCCTCCTACAATGAGCAGTTCTTC.

This clone was seen once. The chain uses TRBV5-6 and TRBJ1-1; 10 positions match TRBD1. Germline-derived CDR1 and CDR2 are SGHDT and YYEEEE. V shed 4 bases and J 3 bases; nucleotides not matched to a gene: 18. The CDR3 totals 19 residues. CDR3 sequence: CASSGPGQGGIEFYTEAFF. The CDR3 region has the DNA TGTGCCAGCAGCGGACCTGGACAGGGGGGGATAGAGTTCTACACTGAAGCTTTCTTT.

V is TRBV18 and J is TRBJ2-7; perhaps TRBD1 as D (5 bases). The CDR3 runs 14 residues. The V and J ends lost 2 bases and 1 base respectively, with 9 bases between them. Per the germline V gene, CDR1 is KGHSH and CDR2 is LQKENI. The CDR3 sequence is CASSPRYRSYEQYF. The CDR3, as DNA: TGTGCCAGCTCACCAAGGTACAGGTCCTACGAGCAGTACTTC.

This chain joins TRBV4-2 and TRBJ1-2; 8 bases align to TRBD1. The CDR3 covers 13 residues. The V gene's germline CDR1 is LGHNA and CDR2 YNFKEQ. With V trimmed by 3 bases and J by 6 bases, 3 bases remained unmatched. As DNA, the CDR3 is TGTGCCAGCAGCCATGGACAGGGTGATGGCTACACCTTC. Encoded protein: CASSHGQGDGYTF.

The chain carries TRBV6-5 and TRBJ1-5; 8 bases fit TRBD1. The CDR3 totals 14 residues. Germline CDR1 reads MNHEY; CDR2 reads SVGAGI. With V trimmed by 6 bases and J by 5 bases, 6 bases remained unmatched. The CDR3 is CASRPTGGHQPQHF. The CDR3 nucleotides read TGTGCCAGCAGACCCACAGGGGGACATCAGCCCCAGCATTTT.

Comment on this clone: Distinct nucleotide sequences in the sample also encode this CDR3. The rearrangement links TRBV2 to TRBJ2-5; 9 nucleotides agree with TRBD2. Germline lookup yields CDR1 SNHLY and CDR2 FYNNEI. The V segment lost 4 bases and the J segment 1 base; nucleotides outside the gene matches: 7. The CDR3 loop spans 16 amino acids. The CDR3 coding sequence is TGTGCCAGCAGTGCTTTGACTAGCGGATCCCAAGAGACCCAGTACTTC. This gives the protein CASSALTSGSQETQYF.

This clone was observed a few times. The chain is built from TRBV18 and TRBJ1-1; 8 bases match TRBD1. Trimming cost V 6 bases and J 3 bases; bases outside gene matches: 3. The CDR3 is 13 residues long. CDR1 and CDR2 from the germline V gene are KGHSH and LQKENI. In DNA, the CDR3 is TGTGCCAGCTCGACAGGGGATTACACTGAAGCTTTCTTT. Translation: CASSTGDYTEAFF.

CDR3 amino acids: CASSLYRVGSYNEQFF. CDR3 sequence (DNA): TGTGCCAGCAGCTTATACAGGGTAGGCTCCTACAATGAGCAGTTCTTC. The chain uses TRBV5-8 and TRBJ2-1, with D perhaps matching TRBD1 (6 bases). Trimming shortened V by 2 bases and J by 0 bases, and 12 bases separated the two germline ends. Germline values: CDR1 SGHTS, CDR2 YDEGEE. The length of the CDR3 is 16 residues. Looking up the rest from reference TRBV5-8 and TRBJ2-1 gives the full variable domain: EAGVTQSPTHLIKTRGQQATLRCSPISGHTSVYWYQQALGLGLQFLLWYDEGEERNRGNFPPRFSGRQFPNYSSELNVNALELEDSALYLCASSLYRVGSYNEQFFGPGTRLTVL.

The chain employs TRBV23-1 and TRBJ1-2; D remains ambiguous. TRBV23-1 is noted as an ORF with a role that remains uncertain. With 4 bases removed from V and 3 bases from J, the gap between germline ends came to 9 bases. The CDR3 is made up of 13 amino acids. Here the CDR3 DNA reads TGCGCCAGCAGTCTCTTTTTATACTATGGCTACACCTTC. Translated: CASSLFLYYGYTF.

The chain is built from TRBV7-2 and TRBJ2-7; 10 nucleotides line up with TRBD2. CDR3 size: 16 residues. Germline V CDR1 and CDR2: SGHTA, FQGNSA. Trimming removed 5 bases from V and 1 base from J; junction bases left unmatched: 8. The CDR3 nucleotides read TGTGCCAGCAGCCGGAGACTAGCGGGTATATCCTACGAGCAGTACTTC. This gives the protein CASSRRLAGISYEQYF.

The chain has TRBV23-1 and TRBJ2-6; the D is unclear. TRBV23-1 is reported as an ORF; its role is uncertain. The V end lost 3 bases, the J end lost 0 bases, and 12 bases lay between the germline ends. The CDR3 consists of 17 residues. The CDR3 DNA sequence: TGCGCCAGCAGTCAGTCTGATCAGGCCTCTGGGGCCAACGTCCTGACTTTC. This codes for CASSQSDQASGANVLTF.

The CDR3 DNA sequence: TGTGCCAGCAGCTTAGGACTAGCGGGAGGAGGGTACGAGCAGTACTTC. Translating it yields CASSLGLAGGGYEQYF. V is TRBV7-9 and J is TRBJ2-7; 13 bases map to TRBD2. The V gene end was trimmed by 1 base and the J gene end by 4 bases; junction bases not matched to a gene: 4. This CDR3 is built from 16 residues. Germline V CDR1 and CDR2: SEHNR, FQNEAQ (reference sequence).

This clone was counted once. The rearrangement links TRBV5-6 to TRBJ2-7; D possibly corresponds to TRBD2 (6 bases). The germline CDR1 and CDR2 sequences are SGHDT and YYEEEE. Trimming cost V 2 bases and J 6 bases, with 15 bases left between them. This CDR3 is 14 amino acids long. Written as DNA, the CDR3 is TGTGCCAGCAGCTTCCCTGGGGACTCGCTCGAGCAGTACTTC. The encoded protein is CASSFPGDSLEQYF.

The rearrangement links TRBV19 to TRBJ2-7; TRBD1 matches 7 bases. Germline lookup yields CDR1 LNHDA and CDR2 SQIVND (reference sequence). The length of the CDR3 is 14 residues. Unmatched junction bases numbered 5, after V lost 1 base and J lost 5 bases. The CDR3 DNA reads as TGTGCCAGTAGTATAGTGACAGGGCCGCACGAGCAGTACTTC. Translation gives CASSIVTGPHEQYF.

This clone was seen once. The chain carries TRBV7-9 and TRBJ2-6; maybe TRBD1 (5 bases). Trimming shortened V by 6 bases and J by 1 base, and 16 bases separated the two germline ends. CDR1 is SEHNR and CDR2 is FQNEAQ in the germline V gene (reference sequence). The CDR3 is 17 amino acids. In DNA, the CDR3 is TGTGCCAGCAGAGGCAGGGTGGCGGAGTCTGGGGCCAACGTCCTGACTTTC. This sequence encodes CASRGRVAESGANVLTF.

The V gene is TRBV21-1, the J gene TRBJ1-5. TRBV21-1 is noted as a pseudogene. This CDR3 is 14 amino acids long. CDR3 bases: TGTGCCAGCATCCGGGGAGCCACCTATCAGCCCCAGCATTTT. Translated: CASIRGATYQPQHF.

V gene TRBV27 combines with J gene TRBJ2-7; 9 bases match TRBD2. V lost 2 bases to trimming and J lost 3 bases; unmatched junction nucleotides: 14. Germline CDR1 and CDR2: MNHEY and SMNVEV (reference sequence). The CDR3 runs 18 residues. The CDR3 region is CASSLVALGSGRGYEQYF. CDR3 DNA: TGTGCCAGCAGTTTAGTAGCATTGGGTAGCGGGAGAGGCTACGAGCAGTACTTC.

In nucleotides, the CDR3 is TGTGCCAGCAGTTACGAAGGGACAGGGCACCAAGAGACCCAGTACTTC. Translation gives CASSYEGTGHQETQYF. This chain connects TRBV6-6 to TRBJ2-5; 9 bases match TRBD1. The CDR3 has 16 amino acids. Germline V gene sequence: CDR1 MNHNY, CDR2 SVGAGI (reference sequence). With 2 bases clipped from V and 0 bases from J, the junction kept 4 bases outside the gene matches.